The present T cell receptor beta chain was sequenced within a study of glioma-infiltrating T cells. General observations from the study: Tissue-blood divergence was below expectation in non-neoplastic patients, above in gliomas.

Amplification of TCR alpha and beta CDR3 regions from RNA used iRepertoire nested multiplex PCR. MiXCR, applied by TCRdb to the multiplex PCR reads, yields one record per CDR3 protein. The sample yields about 410,000 distinct CDR3 sequences, about 40% seen once. This clonotype was counted once. The antigen remains unidentified. The CDR3 consists of 16 residues. CDR1 is SEHNR, CDR2 FQNEAQ, per germline (reference sequence). V lost 3 bases and J 1 base, leaving 13 bases between the germline ends. V and J are TRBV7-9 and TRBJ1-5; weak D call: TRBD1 (5 bases). The sequenced sample consisted of glioma tissue, nonneoplastic brain tissue, or PBMCs (not recorded which). The sequence was collected from a human donor with low-grade glioma or glioblastoma, undergoing nonglioma brain surgery, or in good health (not recorded which). The CDR3 region has the DNA TGTGCCAGCAGCTTGTGGAAAGGGGTGAGCAATCAGCCCCAGCATTTT. Amino acid sequence: CASSLWKGVSNQPQHF.